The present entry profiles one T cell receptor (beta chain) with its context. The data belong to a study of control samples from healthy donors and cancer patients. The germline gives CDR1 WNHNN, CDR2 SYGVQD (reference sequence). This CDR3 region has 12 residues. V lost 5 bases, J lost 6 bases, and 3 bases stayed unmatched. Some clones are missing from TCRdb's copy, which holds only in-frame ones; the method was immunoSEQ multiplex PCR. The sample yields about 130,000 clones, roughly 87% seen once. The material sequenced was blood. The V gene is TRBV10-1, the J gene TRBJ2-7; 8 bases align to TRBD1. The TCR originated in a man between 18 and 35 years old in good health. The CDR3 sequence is CASSPGGSEQYF. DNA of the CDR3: TGCGCCAGCAGTCCAGGGGGCAGCGAGCAGTACTTC.